Included here is one T cell receptor (beta chain) sequence, with context. In the original processing: Amplified reference gene primers provided the basis for estimating nucleated cell counts. The repertoire was sequenced with immunoSEQ multiplex PCR; TCRdb's copy has only in-frame clones and lacks some. D and trimming come from the DNA, and the V and J calls and clone size come from that table. The data hold a few hundred thousand clones, with over 70% observed a single time. CDR3 length equals 16 residues. Deletions cut 7 bases from V and 4 bases from J, with 19 bases between. CDR1 SGHTA and CDR2 FQGNSA come from the germline V gene. The data were obtained in a study of blood T cell repertoires in COVID-19. Study-level background: There were acute and convalescent COVID-19 samples, and they came from the United States, Italy and Spain. T cells, B-cell-depleted T cells, or PBMCs supplied cDNA or gDNA.

Sequenced sample: peripheral blood. The rearrangement links TRBV7-2 to TRBJ2-2, with a possible D match to TRBD2 (7 bases). The TCR originated in a human donor in a cohort sampled during active COVID-19. The CDR3 reads CASNQRPGEGTGELFF. CDR3 nucleotide sequence: TGTGCCAGCAATCAACGGCCAGGGGAGGGCACCGGGGAGCTGTTTTTT.